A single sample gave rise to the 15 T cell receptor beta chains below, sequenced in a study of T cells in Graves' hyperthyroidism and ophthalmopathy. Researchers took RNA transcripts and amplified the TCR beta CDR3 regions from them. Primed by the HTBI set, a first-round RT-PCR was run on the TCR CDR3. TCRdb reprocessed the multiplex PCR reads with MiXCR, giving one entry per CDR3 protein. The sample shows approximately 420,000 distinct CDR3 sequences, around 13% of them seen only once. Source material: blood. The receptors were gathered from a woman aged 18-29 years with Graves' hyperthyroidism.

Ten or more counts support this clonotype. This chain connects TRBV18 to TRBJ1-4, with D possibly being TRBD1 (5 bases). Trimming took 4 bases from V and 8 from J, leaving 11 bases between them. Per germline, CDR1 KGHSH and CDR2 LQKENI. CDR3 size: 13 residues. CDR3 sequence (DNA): TGTGCCAGCTCACTTAGGAGGGACGAAAAACTGTTTTTT. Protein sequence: CASSLRRDEKLFF.

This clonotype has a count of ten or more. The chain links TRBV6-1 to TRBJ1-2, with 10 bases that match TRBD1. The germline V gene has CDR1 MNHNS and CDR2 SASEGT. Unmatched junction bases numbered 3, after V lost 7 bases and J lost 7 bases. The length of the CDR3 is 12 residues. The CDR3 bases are TGTGCCAGCACCCGGGACAGGGGTGGCTACACCTTC. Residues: CASTRDRGGYTF.

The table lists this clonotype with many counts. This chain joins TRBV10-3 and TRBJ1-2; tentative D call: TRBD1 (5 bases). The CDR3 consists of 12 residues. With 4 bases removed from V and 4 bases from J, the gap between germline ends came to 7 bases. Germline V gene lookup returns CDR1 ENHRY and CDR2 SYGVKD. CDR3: CAISVDSYGYTF. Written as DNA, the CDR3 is TGTGCCATCAGTGTTGACAGCTATGGCTACACCTTC.

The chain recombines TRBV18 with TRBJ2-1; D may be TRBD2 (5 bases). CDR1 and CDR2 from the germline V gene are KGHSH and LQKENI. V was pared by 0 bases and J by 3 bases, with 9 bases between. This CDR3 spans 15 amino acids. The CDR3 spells CASSPPAGGYNEQFF. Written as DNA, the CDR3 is TGTGCCAGCTCACCACCGGCGGGCGGCTACAATGAGCAGTTCTTC.

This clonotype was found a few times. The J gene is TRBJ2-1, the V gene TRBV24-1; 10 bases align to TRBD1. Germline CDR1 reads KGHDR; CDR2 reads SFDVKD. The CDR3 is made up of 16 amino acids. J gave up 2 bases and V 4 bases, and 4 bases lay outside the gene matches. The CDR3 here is CATSDSGTGAYNEQFF. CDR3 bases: TGTGCCACCAGTGACTCCGGGACAGGGGCCTACAATGAGCAGTTCTTC.

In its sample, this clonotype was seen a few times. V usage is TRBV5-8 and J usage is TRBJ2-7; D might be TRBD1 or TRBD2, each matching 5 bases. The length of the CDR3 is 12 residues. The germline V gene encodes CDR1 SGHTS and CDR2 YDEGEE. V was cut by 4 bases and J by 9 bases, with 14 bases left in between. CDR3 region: CASSPGLDGQYF. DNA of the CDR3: TGTGCCAGCAGCCCGGGGCTAGACGGGCAGTACTTC. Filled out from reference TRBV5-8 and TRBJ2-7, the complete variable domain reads EAGVTQSPTHLIKTRGQQATLRCSPISGHTSVYWYQQALGLGLQFLLWYDEGEERNRGNFPPRFSGRQFPNYSSELNVNALELEDSALYLCASSPGLDGQYFGPGTRLTVT.

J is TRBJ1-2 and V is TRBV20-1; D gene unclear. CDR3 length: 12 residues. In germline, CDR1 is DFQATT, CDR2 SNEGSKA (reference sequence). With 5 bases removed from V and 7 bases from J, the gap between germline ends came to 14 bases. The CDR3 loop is CSASDGTFGYTF. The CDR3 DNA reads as TGCAGTGCTTCGGACGGTACTTTTGGCTACACCTTC.

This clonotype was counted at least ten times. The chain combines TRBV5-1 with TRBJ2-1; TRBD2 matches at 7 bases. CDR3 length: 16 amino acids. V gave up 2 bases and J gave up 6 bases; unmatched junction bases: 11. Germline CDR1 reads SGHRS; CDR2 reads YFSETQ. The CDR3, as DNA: TGCGCCAGCAGCTTAGGGAGGCTAGCGGATCTCAATGAGCAGTTCTTC. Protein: CASSLGRLADLNEQFF.

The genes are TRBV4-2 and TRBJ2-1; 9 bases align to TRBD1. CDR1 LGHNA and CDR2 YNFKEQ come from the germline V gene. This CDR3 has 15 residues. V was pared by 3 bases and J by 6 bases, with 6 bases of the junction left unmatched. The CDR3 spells CASSHRDREGNEQFF. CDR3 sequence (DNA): TGTGCCAGCAGCCACCGGGACAGGGAGGGCAATGAGCAGTTCTTC.

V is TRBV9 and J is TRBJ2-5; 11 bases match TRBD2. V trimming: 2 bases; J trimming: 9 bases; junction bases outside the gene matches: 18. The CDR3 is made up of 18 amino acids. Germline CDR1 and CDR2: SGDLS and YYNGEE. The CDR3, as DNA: TGTGCCAGCAGCGTGGGAGAGCTAGCGGGAGGAACCCGGGGGGCCCAGTACTTC. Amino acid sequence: CASSVGELAGGTRGAQYF.

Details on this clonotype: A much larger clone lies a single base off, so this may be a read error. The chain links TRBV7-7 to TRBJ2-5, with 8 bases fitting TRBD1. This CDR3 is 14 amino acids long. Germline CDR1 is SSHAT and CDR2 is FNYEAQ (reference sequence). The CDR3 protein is CAGSPDRAQETQYF. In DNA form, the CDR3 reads TGTGCTGGCAGCCCGGACAGGGCGCAAGAGACCCAGTACTTC. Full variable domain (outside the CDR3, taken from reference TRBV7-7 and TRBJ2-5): GAGVSQSPRYKVTKRGQDVTLRCDPISSHATLYWYQQALGQGPEFLTYFNYEAQPDKSGLPSDRFSAERPEGSISTLTIQRTEQRDSAMYRCAGSPDRAQETQYFGPGTRLLVL.

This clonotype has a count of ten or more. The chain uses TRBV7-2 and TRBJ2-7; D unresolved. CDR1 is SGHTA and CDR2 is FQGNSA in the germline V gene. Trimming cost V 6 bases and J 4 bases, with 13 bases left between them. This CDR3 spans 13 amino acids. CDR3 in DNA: TGTGCCAGCAGAAACGAAGGAGTTTACGAGCAGTACTTC. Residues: CASRNEGVYEQYF.

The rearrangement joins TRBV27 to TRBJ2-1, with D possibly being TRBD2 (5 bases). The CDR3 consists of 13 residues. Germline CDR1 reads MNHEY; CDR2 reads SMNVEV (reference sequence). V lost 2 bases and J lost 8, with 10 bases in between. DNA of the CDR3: TGTGCCAGCAGTTTACCGTTGGAGGATGAGCAGTTCTTC. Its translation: CASSLPLEDEQFF.

CDR3 loop: CASSQEEREFYNEQFF. CDR3 bases: TGCGCCAGCAGCCAAGAGGAGCGGGAGTTTTACAATGAGCAGTTCTTC. The chain couples TRBV4-1 to TRBJ2-1, with TRBD2 matching over 8 bases. The CDR3 is 16 amino acids. The V segment lost 0 bases and the J segment 4 bases; nucleotides outside the gene matches: 5. CDR1 is MGHRA, CDR2 YSYEKL, per germline.

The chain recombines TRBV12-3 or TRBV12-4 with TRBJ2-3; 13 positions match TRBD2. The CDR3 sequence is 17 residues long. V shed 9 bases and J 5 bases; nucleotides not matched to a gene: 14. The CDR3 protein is CASTSLGLAGVGDTQYF. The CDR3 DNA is TGTGCCAGTACCTCTCTCGGACTAGCGGGAGTTGGAGATACGCAGTATTTT.